The 30 T cell receptor beta chains given below trace back to one sample, sequenced in a study of T cells expressing NK-cell markers. From its re-call of the 5' RACE reads, TCRdb lists each CDR3 protein once, without DNA. This sample contains some 150,000 distinct CDR3 sequences. The source material was blood T cells: a sorted CD56 or NKG2C T cell subset, CD4+ or CD8+ T cells, or bulk PBMC T cells (not recorded which). The receptors here all came from a man in his late teens or twenties in good health.

V is TRBV29-1 and J is TRBJ2-1; TCRdb proposes TRBD2, but this gene call is untestable without DNA. This CDR3 spans 15 amino acids. The germline CDR1 and CDR2 sequences are SQVTM and ANQGSEA. CDR3 region: CSVLPGLAALNEQFF.

V usage is TRBV5-6 and J usage is TRBJ2-7. The CDR3 runs to 15 residues. Germline CDR1 and CDR2: SGHDT and YYEEEE. CDR3 loop: CASSLAPGTPNEQYF.

The chain uses TRBV20-1 and TRBJ2-1; no DNA is available, so the TRBD2 call from TCRdb remains unchecked. The germline CDR1 and CDR2 sequences are DFQATT and SNEGSKA (reference sequence). The CDR3 totals 14 residues. CDR3 protein: CSGIADPRPNEQFF.

V and J are TRBV6-1 and TRBJ2-1; there is no DNA to check the TCRdb D call of TRBD1. The CDR3 has 13 amino acids. Germline CDR1 MNHNS, CDR2 SASEGT. The CDR3 loop reads CASEPPGGGEQFF.

The chain employs TRBV7-9 and TRBJ2-3; TCRdb indicates TRBD2, and absent DNA this call remains unverified. Germline V gene data show CDR1 as SEHNR and CDR2 as FQNEAQ (reference sequence). The CDR3 is 14 residues long. CDR3 residues: CASRPGLAEDTQYF.

This chain uses TRBV7-2 with TRBJ2-5; there is no DNA to check the TCRdb D call of TRBD2. The CDR3 runs 14 residues. CDR1 and CDR2 (germline): SGHTA, FQGNSA. CDR3 protein: CASSYGTSGETQYF.

The chain links TRBV12-3 or TRBV12-4 to TRBJ1-2. The CDR3 has 11 residues. CDR3 residues: CASRTFYGYTF.

The chain carries TRBV24-1 and TRBJ2-1; no DNA is available, so the TRBD2 call from TCRdb remains unchecked. Germline CDR1 KGHDR, CDR2 SFDVKD. CDR3 length: 17 amino acids. CDR3 in amino acids: CATSDRLPGLVIHEQFF.

The CDR3 is CASSHGTSQLINVYNEQFF. The rearrangement joins TRBV11-2 to TRBJ2-1; TCRdb indicates TRBD2, and absent DNA this call remains unverified. The length of the CDR3 is 19 residues. Germline-derived CDR1 and CDR2 are SGHAT and FQNNGV. The full variable domain, completed using reference TRBV11-2 and TRBJ2-1, is EAGVAQSPRYKIIEKRQSVAFWCNPISGHATLYWYQQILGQGPKLLIQFQNNGVVDDSQLPKDRFSAERLKGVDSTLKIQPAKLEDSAVYLCASSHGTSQLINVYNEQFFGPGTRLTVL.

The chain links TRBV6-1 to TRBJ2-7; the D gene TCRdb calls, TRBD1, cannot be checked with no DNA. Per germline, CDR1 MNHNS and CDR2 SASEGT. There are 14 residues in the CDR3. The CDR3 loop reads CASSEDRDAYEQYF.

The rearrangement uses TRBV5-1 and TRBJ2-7; TCRdb indicates TRBD1, and absent DNA this call remains unverified. Looked up from germline, CDR1 is SGHRS and CDR2 is YFSETQ. The CDR3 runs 17 residues. The CDR3 protein is CASSVENSGTVSYEQYF.

V usage is TRBV21-1 and J usage is TRBJ1-1; TCRdb names TRBD1, which stays unverified in the absence of DNA. TRBV21-1 is labeled a pseudogene. This CDR3 contains 15 residues. The CDR3 protein is CASSKGPWPNTEAFF.

The chain joins TRBV5-1 to TRBJ2-5; TCRdb indicates TRBD1, and absent DNA this call remains unverified. Per the germline V gene, CDR1 is SGHRS and CDR2 is YFSETQ. The CDR3 has 16 amino acids. The CDR3 spells CASAYARQMSQETQYF.

V and J are TRBV30 and TRBJ1-5; the D call from TCRdb, TRBD1, cannot be confirmed without DNA. The CDR3 has 14 residues. Germline V gene sequence: CDR1 GTSNPN, CDR2 SVGIG (reference sequence). The chain's CDR3 is CAWSAGQMSQPQHF.

This chain joins TRBV29-1 and TRBJ2-6; checking the TCRdb D call of TRBD1 is not possible without DNA. CDR3 size: 13 residues. Germline V gives CDR1 SQVTM, CDR2 ANQGSEA. CDR3: CSVVRPGANVLTF.

V usage is TRBV24-1 and J usage is TRBJ1-5. Germline V gene lookup returns CDR1 KGHDR and CDR2 SFDVKD. CDR3 length: 15 residues. The CDR3 loop reads CATIPPGSLCQPQHF.

V gene TRBV27 combines with J gene TRBJ1-4; TCRdb proposes TRBD1, but this gene call is untestable without DNA. The V gene's germline CDR1 is MNHEY and CDR2 SMNVEV (reference sequence). The CDR3 spans 17 residues. The CDR3 region is CASSLNPTGFSEEKLFF.

This chain joins TRBV5-1 and TRBJ2-2; TCRdb selects TRBD1, and the lack of DNA leaves this call unchecked. The CDR3 extends over 16 amino acids. CDR1 is SGHRS, CDR2 YFSETQ, per germline. The CDR3 protein is CASSPAGTPNTGELFF.

The chain is built from TRBV7-8 and TRBJ2-7; the TRBD2 assignment by TCRdb is unverifiable without DNA. The germline V gene has CDR1 SGHVS and CDR2 FQNEAQ. The CDR3 is made up of 12 amino acids. CDR3 loop: CASSLVADEQYF.

The V and J genes are TRBV7-3 and TRBJ2-6. CDR1 is SGHTA, CDR2 FQGTGA, per germline. CDR3 length: 14 amino acids. CDR3 sequence reads: CASSLQSGANVLTF.

CDR3 sequence: CASEGQGASSTEAFF. The chain uses TRBV5-6 and TRBJ1-1; checking the TCRdb D call of TRBD1 is not possible without DNA. This CDR3 is built from 15 residues. CDR1 and CDR2 from the germline V gene are SGHDT and YYEEEE.

V and J are TRBV7-9 and TRBJ2-5; the TRBD1 assignment by TCRdb is unverifiable without DNA. The CDR3 is 16 residues long. Germline CDR1 and CDR2: SEHNR and FQNEAQ (reference sequence). The CDR3 loop reads CASSTRTGGVGETQYF.

This chain uses TRBV12-3 or TRBV12-4 with TRBJ2-3. The CDR3 totals 14 residues. CDR3 loop: CASSLEGVKDTQYF.

V is TRBV11-3 and J is TRBJ2-1; the TCRdb D gene call, TRBD2, has no DNA to confirm it. Germline assignment: CDR1 SGHNT and CDR2 YENEEA. This CDR3 spans 16 amino acids. The CDR3 reads CASSLGSGRAYNEQFF.

The chain carries TRBV4-3 and TRBJ1-1. The germline gives CDR1 LGHNA, CDR2 YSLEER. CDR3 length: 16 amino acids. CDR3 region: CASSQEESAMNTEAFF.

This chain connects TRBV19 to TRBJ2-1; TCRdb returns TRBD2, unconfirmable since there is no DNA. Germline-derived CDR1 and CDR2 are LNHDA and SQIVND (reference sequence). This CDR3 contains 14 residues. CDR3 protein: CASTREGSYNEQFF.

This rearrangement joins TRBV12-3 or TRBV12-4 to TRBJ2-7. The CDR3 consists of 11 residues. CDR3 sequence: CASSFGNEQYF.

The chain couples TRBV7-9 to TRBJ2-3; the TCRdb D gene call, TRBD2, has no DNA to confirm it. The CDR3 sequence is 15 residues long. Germline V gene data show CDR1 as SEHNR and CDR2 as FQNEAQ (reference sequence). The CDR3 loop is CASSPWTSGSDTQYF.

The V and J genes are TRBV28 and TRBJ1-1; TCRdb returns TRBD1, unconfirmable since there is no DNA. The CDR3 is 15 amino acids. Germline V gene lookup returns CDR1 MDHEN and CDR2 SYDVKM. The CDR3 sequence is CASRPRTGGNTEAFF.

The chain is built from TRBV5-5 and TRBJ2-3; TCRdb reports TRBD1, a call that lacks DNA to check it against. This CDR3 has 14 amino acids. Germline assignment: CDR1 SGHKS and CDR2 YYEKEE (reference sequence). The CDR3 is CASSLDRAADTQYF.